The 32 T cell receptor beta chains presented below share a single source sample, sequenced in a study of siplizumab effects on memory and regulatory T cells. Here immunoSEQ multiplex PCR was the method, and the copy in TCRdb shows in-frame clones only, minus some. The sample includes about 97,000 clones, roughly 90% of them seen just once. Specimen: CD4+ T cells sorted from blood. The origin of the receptors is a human donor in good health.

The rearrangement joins TRBV7-9 to TRBJ2-2; TRBD1 matches 8 bases. With 5 bases clipped from V and 4 bases from J, the junction kept 15 bases outside the gene matches. CDR3 size: 18 residues. Germline CDR1 reads SEHNR; CDR2 reads FQNEAQ (reference sequence). In nucleotides, the CDR3 is TGTGCCAGCAGCCACTCTTCAGGGGGCGTGCGTGGCACCGGGGAGCTGTTTTTT. This gives the protein CASSHSSGGVRGTGELFF.

The chain joins TRBV6-1 to TRBJ2-5; TRBD2 aligns across 7 bases. The assigned J gene may be wrong: the sequence end matches TRBJ2-7 better. CDR3 size: 14 residues. The germline CDR1 and CDR2 sequences are MNHNS and SASEGT. The CDR3 DNA is TGTGCCAGCAGTGGATGGGGGGGGGACTACGAGCAGTACTTC. This gives the protein CASSGWGGDYEQYF.

This clone was seen more than once but under ten times. This chain links TRBV30 with TRBJ1-1, with D maybe TRBD1 (5 bases). From germline, CDR1 is GTSNPN and CDR2 SVGIG (reference sequence). The CDR3 totals 12 residues. CDR3 protein: CASMDMNTEAFF. CDR3 bases: TGTGCGTCGATGGACATGAACACTGAAGCTTTCTTT.

V usage is TRBV4-1 and J usage is TRBJ1-2; 10 nucleotides line up with TRBD1. CDR1 is MGHRA and CDR2 is YSYEKL in the germline V gene. V trimming: 6 bases; J trimming: 2 bases; junction bases outside the gene matches: 6. This CDR3 contains 15 residues. CDR3: CASRDPGQGNYGYTF. The CDR3 nucleotides are TGCGCCAGCAGGGATCCGGGACAGGGGAACTATGGCTACACCTTC.

The V and J genes are TRBV5-8 and TRBJ2-4, with unresolved D. V was shortened by 6 bases and J by 11 bases, with 3 bases between the two germline ends. CDR1 SGHTS and CDR2 YDEGEE come from the germline V gene. This CDR3 is 8 amino acids long. The CDR3 DNA follows: TGTGCCAGCAAGGTTCAGTACTTC. It translates to CASKVQYF. Supplemented by reference TRBV5-8 and TRBJ2-4, the full variable domain reads EAGVTQSPTHLIKTRGQQATLRCSPISGHTSVYWYQQALGLGLQFLLWYDEGEERNRGNFPPRFSGRQFPNYSSELNVNALELEDSALYLCASKVQYFGAGTRLSVL.

J is TRBJ1-1 and V is TRBV7-8, with TRBD1 as a possible D gene (5 bases). Germline-derived CDR1 and CDR2 are SGHVS and FQNEAQ. CDR3 length: 14 amino acids. Trimming cost V 3 bases and J 7 bases, with 15 bases left between them. In nucleotides, the CDR3 is TGTGCCAGCAGCTTGAAGTCAACAGGACATGAAGCTTTCTTT. It is translated as CASSLKSTGHEAFF.

This chain connects TRBV6-6 to TRBJ1-2, with 8 bases matching TRBD1. Trimming removed 6 bases from V and 8 bases from J; junction bases left unmatched: 11. CDR3 length: 14 residues. The germline CDR1 and CDR2 sequences are MNHNY and SVGAGI (reference sequence). CDR3 in DNA: TGTGCCAGCAGCAATCGGGCCCACAGGGGGGGCTACACCTTC. It yields the protein CASSNRAHRGGYTF.

This chain joins TRBV14 and TRBJ2-2; D could derive from TRBD1 or TRBD2 (5 bases each). The V and J ends lost 10 bases and 3 bases respectively, with 21 bases between them. The CDR3 runs to 16 residues. Germline V gene sequence: CDR1 SGHDN, CDR2 FVKESK. The CDR3 coding sequence is TGTGCCACCCGGCCCTCCGGGACGGGCCACACCGGGGAGCTGTTTTTT. It is translated as CATRPSGTGHTGELFF.

The chain combines TRBV5-5 with TRBJ1-1; D might be TRBD1 (5 bases). This CDR3 contains 16 residues. Trimming left V 0 bases short and J 1 base short, with 13 bases between. The germline V gene has CDR1 SGHKS and CDR2 YYEKEE (reference sequence). The CDR3 DNA reads TGTGCCAGCAGCTTGGAGGGACTTACCCCGAACACTGAAGCTTTCTTT. Encoded protein: CASSLEGLTPNTEAFF.

The chain carries TRBV29-1 and TRBJ1-1; 7 positions match TRBD1. CDR1 and CDR2 (germline): SQVTM, ANQGSEA. Germline trimming cut 6 bases from V and 0 bases from J; bases unmatched to any gene: 7. The CDR3 runs 14 residues. The CDR3 DNA is TGCAGCGTAGGGGTGACAGGGTTGAACACTGAAGCTTTCTTT. Translation gives CSVGVTGLNTEAFF.

The chain recombines TRBV7-8 with TRBJ1-1; D not resolved. Germline V CDR1 and CDR2: SGHVS, FQNEAQ. CDR3 length: 15 amino acids. Between the trimmed V and J ends, which lost 4 bases and 4 bases, there was a span of 16 bases. CDR3 sequence reads: CASSSPTRRGTEAFF. CDR3 DNA sequence: TGTGCCAGCAGCTCTCCTACACGGCGTGGCACTGAAGCTTTCTTT.

With regard to this clone: The identical CDR3 is also encoded by other nucleotide sequences in the sample. This chain joins TRBV18 and TRBJ1-4; D perhaps matches TRBD1 (5 bases). Trimming removed 3 bases from V and 4 bases from J, with 9 bases in between. There are 14 residues in the CDR3. Germline-derived CDR1 and CDR2 are KGHSH and LQKENI. The CDR3 spells CASSPSQGNEKLFF. CDR3 DNA: TGTGCCAGCTCACCCTCTCAGGGTAATGAAAAACTGTTTTTT.

CDR3 sequence (DNA): TGTGCCACCAGCAGGGCTAGCGGGAGTTTTAATGAGCAGTTCTTC. Translating it yields CATSRASGSFNEQFF. The chain is built from TRBV15 and TRBJ2-1; TRBD2 matches 10 bases. The V and J ends lost 3 bases and 7 bases, in that order; junction bases with no gene match: 6. The CDR3 loop spans 15 amino acids. Germline-derived CDR1 and CDR2 are LNHNV and YYDKDF (reference sequence).

V and J are TRBV6-1 and TRBJ2-7, with 7 bases that match TRBD1. The ends lost 0 bases at V and 2 bases at J; junction bases unmatched: 4. This CDR3 has 15 residues. Germline V lookup: CDR1 MNHNS, CDR2 SASEGT. The chain's CDR3 is CASSEADRSTYEQYF. CDR3 sequence (DNA): TGTGCCAGCAGTGAAGCGGACAGGTCCACCTACGAGCAGTACTTC.

V gene TRBV15 combines with J gene TRBJ2-2; TRBD1 might be the D (6 bases). CDR1 and CDR2 from the germline V gene are LNHNV and YYDKDF (reference sequence). V was shortened by 0 bases and J by 4 bases, with 12 bases between the two germline ends. CDR3 length equals 16 residues. The CDR3 DNA sequence: TGTGCCACCAGCAGAGATCTTCAGGGGAGCACCGGGGAGCTGTTTTTT. Translating it yields CATSRDLQGSTGELFF.

The gene calls are TRBV10-3 and TRBJ1-4; tentatively, D is TRBD1 (6 bases). The germline V and J ends were trimmed by 10 bases and 8 bases, with 26 bases remaining between them. Germline values: CDR1 ENHRY, CDR2 SYGVKD. The CDR3 contains 16 residues. The CDR3 nucleotides are TGTGCCACCCAGAGGGGAATGGGACATGCCGACGAAAAACTGTTTTTT. Translation: CATQRGMGHADEKLFF.

The chain is built from TRBV4-1 and TRBJ1-4; D is unclear. The germline V gene encodes CDR1 MGHRA and CDR2 YSYEKL. This CDR3 comprises 14 residues. V was pared by 3 bases and J by 10 bases, with 15 bases between. CDR3 residues: CASSQPAAKGKLFF. CDR3 sequence (DNA): TGCGCCAGCAGCCAGCCGGCCGCGAAGGGAAAACTGTTTTTT.

This chain joins TRBV6-1 and TRBJ2-7; weak D call: TRBD2 (6 bases). CDR1 and CDR2 from the germline V gene are MNHNS and SASEGT. V was trimmed by 8 bases and J by 7 bases, leaving 21 bases between them. This CDR3 region has 14 residues. In nucleotides, the CDR3 is TGTGCCAGCTCACCTGGGGGGTTCCGGGGAGAGCAGTACTTC. Translating it yields CASSPGGFRGEQYF.

V usage is TRBV6-5 and J usage is TRBJ2-1; D unclear. Trimming took off 2 bases at V and 3 bases at J, with 8 bases between the two ends. CDR1 and CDR2 (germline): MNHEY, SVGAGI. The CDR3 loop spans 14 amino acids. CDR3 nucleotide sequence: TGTGCCAGCAGTTACAGAAACTACTACAATGAGCAGTTCTTC. It encodes CASSYRNYYNEQFF.

This chain uses TRBV14 with TRBJ2-2, with D possibly TRBD1 on 5 matching bases. The CDR3 length is 14 residues. Trimming shortened V by 3 bases and J by 2 bases, and 7 bases separated the two germline ends. Germline V gene data show CDR1 as SGHDN and CDR2 as FVKESK. The CDR3 DNA is TGTGCCAGCAGCCAGGGGCTAAACACCGGGGAGCTGTTTTTT. Its protein product is CASSQGLNTGELFF.

This chain links TRBV2 with TRBJ1-2; D is ambiguous. The length of the CDR3 is 12 residues. CDR1 is SNHLY and CDR2 is FYNNEI in the germline V gene. V gave up 11 bases and J gave up 2 bases, with 12 bases separating them. The CDR3 loop reads CAGAPANYGYTF. The CDR3 DNA follows: TGTGCCGGAGCACCGGCGAACTATGGCTACACCTTC.

V is TRBV7-2 and J is TRBJ1-2; no firm D call. The CDR3 is 14 residues long. V lost 3 bases to trimming and J lost 0 bases, with 8 bases between them. Germline CDR1 is SGHTA and CDR2 is FQGNSA. CDR3 in amino acids: CASSFARPNYGYTF. CDR3 DNA: TGTGCCAGCAGCTTCGCCCGTCCTAACTATGGCTACACCTTC.

The chain joins TRBV19 to TRBJ2-2; 7 bases align to TRBD2. V dropped 5 bases and J dropped 5; count of bases not matched to a gene: 8. This CDR3 contains 15 residues. In germline, CDR1 is LNHDA, CDR2 SQIVND (reference sequence). The CDR3 sequence is CASSETVGGTGELFF. In DNA, the CDR3 is TGTGCCAGTAGTGAAACGGTGGGAGGGACCGGGGAGCTGTTTTTT. The full variable domain, with the rest looked up from reference TRBV19 and TRBJ2-2, is DGGITQSPKYLFRKEGQNVTLSCEQNLNHDAMYWYRQDPGQGLRLIYYSQIVNDFQKGDIAEGYSVSREKKESFPLTVTSAQKNPTAFYLCASSETVGGTGELFFGEGSRLTVL.

J is TRBJ2-5 and V is TRBV2; no definite D call. The CDR3 is 11 residues long. V gave up 5 bases and J gave up 0 bases, with 1 base separating them. Germline V lookup: CDR1 SNHLY, CDR2 FYNNEI. CDR3 coding DNA: TGTGCCAGCAGTCACCAAGAGACCCAGTACTTC. Amino acids: CASSHQETQYF.

In its sample, this clone was seen once. The chain recombines TRBV7-8 with TRBJ2-1, with 9 bases that match TRBD2. Germline trimming cut 1 base from V and 10 bases from J; bases unmatched to any gene: 5. This CDR3 is 14 amino acids long. Germline CDR1 and CDR2: SGHVS and FQNEAQ. CDR3 sequence (DNA): TGTGCCAGCAGCTTAGTGAGGACTAGCGTAGAGCAGTTCTTC. Its protein product is CASSLVRTSVEQFF.

This clone has only one observation. The chain is built from TRBV15 and TRBJ2-5; D gene uncertain. Germline V gene data show CDR1 as LNHNV and CDR2 as YYDKDF (reference sequence). V gave up 1 base and J gave up 5 bases, with 11 bases separating them. This CDR3 spans 14 amino acids. The CDR3 coding sequence is TGTGCCACCAGCAGAGTGGGAAAAAGCGAGACCCAGTACTTC. This translates into CATSRVGKSETQYF.

This chain uses TRBV7-9 with TRBJ2-1, with TRBD2 identical over 8 bases. CDR1 SEHNR and CDR2 FQNEAQ come from the germline V gene (reference sequence). Germline trimming cut 4 bases from V and 4 bases from J; bases unmatched to any gene: 9. The CDR3 totals 16 residues. CDR3 nucleotide sequence: TGTGCCAGCAGCTCCGGAACTAGCGGAGGGTACAATGAGCAGTTCTTC. The encoded protein is CASSSGTSGGYNEQFF.

V usage is TRBV28 and J usage is TRBJ1-2, with 7 nucleotides matching TRBD1. CDR1 is MDHEN and CDR2 is SYDVKM in the germline V gene. The CDR3 is 14 residues long. J gave up 4 bases and V 6 bases, and 8 bases lay outside the gene matches. CDR3 amino acids: CASSVGGASYGYTF. DNA for the CDR3: TGTGCCAGCAGCGTAGGGGGCGCGAGCTATGGCTACACCTTC.

The genes are TRBV28 and TRBJ2-7; 9 bases are shared with TRBD1. Unmatched junction bases numbered 14, after V lost 4 bases and J lost 7 bases. Germline V gene lookup returns CDR1 MDHEN and CDR2 SYDVKM. This CDR3 contains 16 residues. The CDR3 DNA sequence: TGTGCCAGCAGTTATATATCCGGGACAGGGATCTGGGAGCAGTACTTC. This translates into CASSYISGTGIWEQYF.

The chain links TRBV6-1 to TRBJ1-1; a weak D match, TRBD1 (5 bases). The CDR3 is 14 amino acids. CDR1 and CDR2 from the germline V gene are MNHNS and SASEGT. V lost 6 bases and J 13 bases, leaving 24 bases between the germline ends. The CDR3 here is CASRTSGTPRSGFF. The CDR3 DNA follows: TGTGCCAGCAGGACTTCCGGGACCCCCCGAAGTGGTTTCTTT.

Only a few counts were recorded for this clone. CDR3 nucleotides: TGTGCCAGCACGCGGTGGGATGGAACCGGGGAGCTGTTTTTT. Protein sequence: CASTRWDGTGELFF. This sequence joins TRBV7-9 and TRBJ2-2; D unclear. Trimming cost V 7 bases and J 5 bases, with 14 bases left between them. This CDR3 region has 14 residues. Germline V gene sequence: CDR1 SEHNR, CDR2 FQNEAQ (reference sequence).

The chain joins TRBV5-1 to TRBJ2-7; 9 nucleotides line up with TRBD2. Germline V CDR1 and CDR2: SGHRS, YFSETQ. The CDR3 runs to 14 residues. After removal of 4 bases from V and 3 bases from J, the junction contained 5 bases not matched to a gene. CDR3 sequence reads: CASSPSGVNYEQYF. For the CDR3, the DNA is TGCGCCAGCAGCCCTAGCGGGGTTAACTACGAGCAGTACTTC.